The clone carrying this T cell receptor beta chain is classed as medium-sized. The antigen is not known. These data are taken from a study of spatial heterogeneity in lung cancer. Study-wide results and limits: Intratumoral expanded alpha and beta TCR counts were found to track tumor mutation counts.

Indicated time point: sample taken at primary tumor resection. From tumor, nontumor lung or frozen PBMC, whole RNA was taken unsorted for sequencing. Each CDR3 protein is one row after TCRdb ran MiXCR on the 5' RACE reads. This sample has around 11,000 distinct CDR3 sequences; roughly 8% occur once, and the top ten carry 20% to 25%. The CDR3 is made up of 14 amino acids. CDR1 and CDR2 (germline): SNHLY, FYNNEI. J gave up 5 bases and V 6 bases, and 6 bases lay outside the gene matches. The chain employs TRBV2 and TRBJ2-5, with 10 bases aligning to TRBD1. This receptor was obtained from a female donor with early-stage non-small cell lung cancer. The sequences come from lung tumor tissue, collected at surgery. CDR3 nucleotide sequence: TGTGCCAGCAGGACGACAGGGGGCGTGGAGACCCAGTACTTC. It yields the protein CASRTTGGVETQYF.